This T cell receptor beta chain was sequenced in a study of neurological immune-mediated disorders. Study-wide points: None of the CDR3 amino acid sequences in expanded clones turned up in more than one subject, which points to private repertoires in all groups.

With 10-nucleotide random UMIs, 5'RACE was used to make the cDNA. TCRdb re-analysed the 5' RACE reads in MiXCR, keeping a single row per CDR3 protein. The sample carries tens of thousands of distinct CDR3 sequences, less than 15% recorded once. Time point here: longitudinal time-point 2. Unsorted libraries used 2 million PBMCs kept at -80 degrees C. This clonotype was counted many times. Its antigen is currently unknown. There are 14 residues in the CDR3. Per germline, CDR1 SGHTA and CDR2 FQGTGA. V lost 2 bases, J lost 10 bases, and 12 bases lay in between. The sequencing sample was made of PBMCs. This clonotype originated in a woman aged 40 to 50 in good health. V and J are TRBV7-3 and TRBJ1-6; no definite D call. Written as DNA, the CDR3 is TGTGCCAGCAGCTTAGGTATCCAGTTGTCACCCCTCCACTTT. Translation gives CASSLGIQLSPLHF.